Reported below is one T cell receptor beta chain. Its matching antigen is unknown. This record belongs to a study of shared clonotypes between healthy human individuals. Findings and limits, study-wide: Relative to clonotypes present in all four donors, those not shared had lower generation probabilities.

For sorted subsets, approximately 0.2 ug DNA per replicate equaled about 30,000 T cell genomes. Clones were sequenced by immunoSEQ multiplex PCR, and TCRdb holds only the in-frame ones, with some missing. The sample has some 500,000 clones, approximately 95% seen once. V lost 3 bases, J lost 2 bases, and 4 bases stayed unmatched. Germline CDR1 is SNHLY and CDR2 is FYNNEI. This CDR3 contains 15 residues. Sequences were obtained from naive CD4+ T cells sorted from blood. Subset specified: CD45RA+ positively selected. The TCR sequence derives from a woman in her 30s in good health. This chain uses TRBV2 with TRBJ2-7, with TRBD1 matching 10 bases. CDR3 region: CASSDGQGGAYEQYF. CDR3 nucleotides: TGTGCCAGCAGTGATGGACAGGGGGGCGCCTACGAGCAGTACTTC.